One sample yielded the 8 T cell receptor delta chains listed below, sequenced in a study of delta chain sequences of gamma delta T cells. TCRdb re-called the 5' RACE reads using CATT. The sample holds several hundred delta-chain clones, approximately 9.3% seen once. The sequenced material came from either unsorted cells or a sorted T cell fraction (not recorded which). These receptors all come from a human donor in good health.

Relative to its sample, this clone is medium-sized. This rearrangement joins TRDV1 to TRDJ1; D may be TRDD2 or TRDD3 (6 bases each). This CDR3 has 21 amino acids. V dropped 3 bases and J dropped 1 base, with 30 bases sitting between them. CDR1 is TSWWSYY, CDR2 QGS, per germline. The DNA for the CDR3 is TGTGCTCTTGGGGACGGGCCTTCCCCCTTGTTGGTGGGGGCCCTCACCGATAAACTCATCTTT. Protein: CALGDGPSPLLVGALTDKLIF.

In its sample, this clone was seen once. The CDR3 loop is CALGGGGFLTGGYVTDKLIF. The CDR3 region has the DNA TGTGCTCTTGGGGGGGGGGGCTTCCTAACTGGGGGATACGTGACCGATAAACTCATCTTT. The rearrangement links TRDV1 to TRDJ1; 13 nucleotides line up with TRDD3. Trimming cost V 4 bases and J 2 bases; bases outside gene matches: 16. Germline V gene data show CDR1 as TSWWSYY and CDR2 as QGS. The CDR3 runs to 20 residues.

The sample holds a few counts of this clone. The protein that TCRdb holds for this DNA derives from a much larger clone and differs from the translated DNA at residue 2, which likely indicates a read error; the protein shown here is translated from the DNA. The chain couples TRDV1 to TRDJ1; a possible D gene is TRDD3 (5 bases). CDR3 length equals 17 residues. Germline loops: CDR1 TSWWSYY, CDR2 QGS. CDR3 amino acids: CSLGDPARTLYTDKLIF. In DNA form, the CDR3 reads TGTTCTCTTGGGGACCCAGCGAGGACACTGTACACCGATAAACTCATCTTT.

To note about this clone: The TCRdb protein comes from a much larger clone and disagrees with this DNA's translation at residue 8, likely due to a read error; the protein given here is derived from the DNA. V and J are TRDV1 and TRDJ2; TRDD3 agrees at 13 bases. Germline-derived CDR1 and CDR2 are TSWWSYY and QGS. CDR3 length equals 22 residues. After removal of 2 bases from V and 1 base from J, the junction contained 16 bases not matched to a gene. The CDR3 sequence is CALGESLGTGGYARILTAQLFF. The CDR3 coding sequence is TGTGCTCTTGGGGAATCTTTGGGAACTGGGGGATACGCTCGGATTTTGACAGCACAACTCTTCTTT.

In this sample, this clone turned up a few times. The J gene corresponds to TRDJ2; a V gene call is absent; TRDD3, as called in the table, went unchecked against the DNA. The CDR3 loop spans 33 amino acids. The CDR3 nucleotides are TGCAGTGGTATCAACGCAGAGTTACTTAAGATTTGCTCTTGGGGGAAGGTTTTTCGTAATGATGCCTGTGGTAGTGCTTTGACAGCACAACTCTTCTTT. The encoded protein is CSGINAELLKICSWGKVFRNDACGSALTAQLFF.

In its sample, this clone ranks as medium-sized. This chain connects TRDV2 to TRDJ1, with 9 bases matching TRDD3. Germline lookup yields CDR1 GEAIGNYY and CDR2 EKD. The CDR3 contains 15 residues. V shed 3 bases and J 0 bases; nucleotides not matched to a gene: 4. The CDR3 spells CACDLLGEDTDKLIF. Written as DNA, the CDR3 is TGTGCCTGTGACTTACTGGGGGAAGACACCGATAAACTCATCTTT.

The V gene is TRDV1, the J gene TRDJ1, with TRDD3 matching over 10 bases. CDR3 length: 21 residues. CDR1 is TSWWSYY and CDR2 is QGS in the germline V gene. Trimming cost V 2 bases and J 4 bases; bases outside gene matches: 22. The CDR3 sequence is CALGEVAPRPYWGIHVDKLIF. DNA for the CDR3: TGTGCTCTTGGGGAAGTAGCACCTCGCCCTTACTGGGGGATTCATGTCGATAAACTCATCTTT.

To note about this clone: TCRdb's listed protein matches a much larger clone and diverges from this DNA's translation at residue 9, likely through a read error; the protein shown comes from the DNA. The CDR3 DNA reads TGTGCTCTTGGGGAATGTTCCTTCCGGTTGTACTGGGGGATACTAACCGATAAACTCATCTTT. As protein: CALGECSFRLYWGILTDKLIF. V gene TRDV1 combines with J gene TRDJ1, with 12 bases matching TRDD3. The junction had 18 bases not matched to a gene; V was cut back by 2 bases and J by 2 bases. The CDR3 has 21 amino acids. Germline V lookup: CDR1 TSWWSYY, CDR2 QGS.